The source of this T cell receptor beta chain is a study of CD4 T cells in relation to SARS-CoV-2 and coronaviruses. In the study overall: TCR beta CDR3s were sequenced after roughly ten-day antigen culture of PBMCs. The HLA restriction of the shared crossreactive spike epitopes was mapped.

As concerns this clone: Its antigen is undetermined.

Findings and caveats of the study: Roughly 65% of donors had memory CD4+ clonotypes crossrecognizing SARS-CoV-2 and common cold coronavirus spike.

The assay was immunoSEQ multiplex PCR, and TCRdb's table has in-frame clones only and misses some. The table includes 25,000 to 35,000 clones, about 78% detected once. The CDR3 totals 13 residues. The germline V gene has CDR1 SNHLY and CDR2 FYNNEI. V lost 3 bases to trimming and J lost 7 bases, with 12 bases between them. Unexposed donor CD4+ T cells date from 2011-2018, before the COVID-19 pandemic. After 10 to 11 days of culture, CD4+ T cells were isolated. Sequences were obtained from CD4+ T cells from PBMCs, cultured in vitro. V gene TRBV2 combines with J gene TRBJ2-5, with D unclear. The receptor was derived from a human donor in good health. Here the CDR3 DNA reads TGTGCCAGCAGTGACTCGCCCCCCGGGACCCAGTACTTC. Amino acids: CASSDSPPGTQYF.